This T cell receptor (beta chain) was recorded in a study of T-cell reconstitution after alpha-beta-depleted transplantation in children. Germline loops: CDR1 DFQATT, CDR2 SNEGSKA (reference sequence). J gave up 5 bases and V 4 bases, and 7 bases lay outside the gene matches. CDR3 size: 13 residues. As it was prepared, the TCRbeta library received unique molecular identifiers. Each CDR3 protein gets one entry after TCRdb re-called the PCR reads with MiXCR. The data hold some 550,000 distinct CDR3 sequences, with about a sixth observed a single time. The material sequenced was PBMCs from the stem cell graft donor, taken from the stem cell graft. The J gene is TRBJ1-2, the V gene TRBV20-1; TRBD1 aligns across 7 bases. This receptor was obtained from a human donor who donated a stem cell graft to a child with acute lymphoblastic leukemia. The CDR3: CSAKGQTMYGYTF. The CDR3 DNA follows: TGCAGTGCTAAGGGACAGACTATGTATGGCTACACCTTC.